One T cell receptor (beta chain) is described in this entry. Germline V gene lookup returns CDR1 SGHVS and CDR2 FQNEAQ. The junction had 4 bases not matched to a gene; V was cut back by 4 bases and J by 3 bases. The CDR3 totals 14 residues. This specimen belongs to a study of shared clonotypes between healthy human individuals. Overall study context: Three CD4 naive, three CD4 memory, two CD8 naive and one CD8 memory plate were used per donor.

Repertoires were generated with immunoSEQ multiplex PCR, while TCRdb's copy carries only in-frame clones and drops some. The table shows about 2 million clones, with around 95% occurring only once. J is TRBJ2-7 and V is TRBV7-8; 9 bases align to TRBD1. The specimen sequenced was naive CD4+ T cells sorted from blood. Described subset: CD45RA+ positively selected. The sequence came from a young man in good health. The DNA of the CDR3 is TGTGCCAGCAGCTCCCGGGACAGGGACTACGAGCAGTACTTC. It encodes CASSSRDRDYEQYF.